The T cell receptor (beta chain) described here comes from a study of shared clonotypes between healthy human individuals. The CDR3 has 13 amino acids. CDR1 SGDLS and CDR2 YYNGEE come from the germline V gene. V was cut by 4 bases and J by 1 base, with 8 bases left in between. Produced via immunoSEQ multiplex PCR; TCRdb's table is partial and in-frame only. The sample consists of more than 150,000 clones, approximately 60% of them appearing once. The sequencing sample was made of memory CD4+ T cells sorted from blood. The subset here: CD45RA-negative fraction. This TCR derives from a man younger than 45 in good health. This chain links TRBV9 with TRBJ1-1; D gene ambiguous. CDR3 sequence reads: CASSRGWNTEAFF. The DNA for the CDR3 is TGTGCCAGCAGCAGAGGTTGGAACACTGAAGCTTTCTTT.